This TCR beta chain was identified in a study of human T cells and chemical hapten exposure. Stated time point: pre-sensitization, week 0. Treatment in this sample: therapeutic diphenylcyclopropenone sensitization with weekly scalp DPC. TCRdb processed the RACE reads anew with MiXCR; each CDR3 protein has one entry. Here the sample spans 50,000 to 65,000 distinct CDR3 sequences, about 10% being singletons. With regard to this clonotype: Its target is not known.

Study findings and constraints: There were significantly more large CDR3 similarity clusters among expanded TCRs than among controls. The count of PT1 expanded TCRs correlated positively with patch test score.

This CDR3 has 13 residues. Between the trimmed V and J ends, which lost 5 bases and 1 base, there was a span of 11 bases. CDR1 is GTSNPN and CDR2 is SVGIG in the germline V gene (reference sequence). The J gene is TRBJ1-1, the V gene TRBV30, with D tentatively TRBD1 (6 bases). Source: whole blood, taken in connection with sensitization to the hapten diphenylcyclopropenone (DPC). The clonotype comes from a woman aged 35 to 49 with alopecia areata. Some clones in this sample may be carry-over from other donors' samples. This chain's CDR3 is CAWLWGPNTEAFF. In nucleotides, the CDR3 is TGTGCCTGGTTGTGGGGGCCGAACACTGAAGCTTTCTTT.